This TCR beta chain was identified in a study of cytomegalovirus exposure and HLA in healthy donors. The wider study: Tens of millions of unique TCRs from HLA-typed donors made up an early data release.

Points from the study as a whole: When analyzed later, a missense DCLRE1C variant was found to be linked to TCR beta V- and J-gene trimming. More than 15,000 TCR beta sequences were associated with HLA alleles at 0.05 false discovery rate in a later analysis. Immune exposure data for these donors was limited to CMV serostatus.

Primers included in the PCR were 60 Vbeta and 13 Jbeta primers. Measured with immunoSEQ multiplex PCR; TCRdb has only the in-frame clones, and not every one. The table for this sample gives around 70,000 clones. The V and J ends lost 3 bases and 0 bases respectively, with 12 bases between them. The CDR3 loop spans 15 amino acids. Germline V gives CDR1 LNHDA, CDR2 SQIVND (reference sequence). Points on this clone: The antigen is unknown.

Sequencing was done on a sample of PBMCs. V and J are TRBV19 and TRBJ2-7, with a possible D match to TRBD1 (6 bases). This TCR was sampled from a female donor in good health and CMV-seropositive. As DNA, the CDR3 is TGTGCCAGTAGTATCATTACAGGGAGCTCCTACGAGCAGTACTTC. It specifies CASSIITGSSYEQYF.